Each of the 5 T cell receptor beta chains below was sequenced from the same sample in a study of CD8+ T cells in alopecia areata. As the sequencing template, cDNA was produced by extracting RNA and reverse transcribing it. Libraries were prepared by immunoSEQ multiplex PCR; TCRdb keeps only in-frame clonotypes and omits some of them. The sample includes some 130,000 clones, around 50% of them seen just once. Material: CD4+ T cells sorted from blood, obtained at week 0. The receptors come from a human donor with alopecia areata.

V usage is TRBV30 and J usage is TRBJ1-2, with 8 bases that match TRBD1. Germline lookup yields CDR1 GTSNPN and CDR2 SVGIG (reference sequence). With 4 bases clipped from V and 1 base from J, the junction kept 8 bases outside the gene matches. This CDR3 region has 15 residues. The CDR3, as DNA: TGTGCCTGGACCGAGTGGACAGGGTTTAACTATGGCTACACCTTC. Translated, it gives CAWTEWTGFNYGYTF.

This clone has just one count. This chain uses TRBV30 with TRBJ2-1; D is uncertain. The CDR3 sequence is 11 residues long. V was cut by 2 bases and J by 6 bases, with 5 bases left in between. Germline loops: CDR1 GTSNPN, CDR2 SVGIG (reference sequence). CDR3 loop: CAWSSLNEQFF. The DNA for the CDR3 is TGTGCCTGGAGTTCCCTCAATGAGCAGTTCTTC.

The chain carries TRBV28 and TRBJ2-7; TRBD2 is a possible D gene (7 bases). The V gene lost 4 bases and the J gene lost 7 bases, with 20 bases spanning the gap. The CDR3 is 15 residues long. Germline V CDR1 and CDR2: MDHEN, SYDVKM. The CDR3 is CASSSLRGAPGEQYF. The CDR3 DNA reads as TGTGCCAGCAGTTCCCTCCGGGGGGCGCCTGGGGAGCAGTACTTC.

The genes are TRBV6-5 and TRBJ2-7, with D perhaps TRBD2 (5 bases). The V and J ends lost 6 bases and 3 bases respectively, with 9 bases between them. The CDR3 sequence is 12 residues long. Germline-derived CDR1 and CDR2 are MNHEY and SVGAGI. CDR3 DNA sequence: TGTGCCAGCAGGACGGGGAACTACGAGCAGTACTTC. Protein product: CASRTGNYEQYF.

This clone was counted between two and nine times. The V call is TRBV7-2, the J call TRBJ2-5, with D perhaps matching TRBD2 (6 bases). The CDR3 covers 13 residues. V dropped 5 bases and J dropped 5 bases, with 12 bases sitting between them. In germline, CDR1 is SGHTA, CDR2 FQGNSA. This CDR3 is CASSLPGVETQYF. For the CDR3, the DNA is TGTGCCAGCAGCCTACCGGGGGTGGAGACCCAGTACTTC.